A single sample gave rise to the 14 T cell receptor beta chains below, sequenced in a study of cytomegalovirus exposure and HLA in healthy donors. The PCR was carried out with 60 Vbeta primers and 13 Jbeta primers. TCRdb's copy holds only in-frame clones and misses some; the assay was immunoSEQ multiplex PCR. The sample has a few hundred thousand clones; around 80% are singletons. What was sequenced was PBMCs. The receptors stem from a man aged 25-40 years in good health and CMV-seronegative.

The genes are TRBV9 and TRBJ2-2; D possibly corresponds to TRBD1 (5 bases). Germline CDR1 reads SGDLS; CDR2 reads YYNGEE. Deletions cut 0 bases from V and 6 bases from J, with 9 bases between. This CDR3 contains 14 residues. The CDR3: CASSVVAGSGELFF. CDR3 nucleotide sequence: TGTGCCAGCAGCGTAGTTGCAGGGTCCGGGGAGCTGTTTTTT.

This chain connects TRBV7-6 to TRBJ2-3, with 8 positions matching TRBD2. The V segment lost 5 bases and the J segment 1 base; nucleotides outside the gene matches: 2. Germline CDR1 and CDR2: SGHVS and FNYEAQ. The CDR3 loop spans 14 amino acids. CDR3 coding DNA: TGTGCCAGCAGCCCGACTAGCGGCACAGATACGCAGTATTTT. Translation gives CASSPTSGTDTQYF.

The chain employs TRBV5-8 and TRBJ2-7, with D perhaps matching TRBD2 (6 bases). CDR1 and CDR2 from the germline V gene are SGHTS and YDEGEE. This CDR3 region has 14 residues. Trimming removed 2 bases from V and 7 bases from J, with 16 bases in between. As DNA, the CDR3 is TGTGCCAGCAGCTTCGGGACTGTGGCTATGGAGCAGTACTTC. Amino acids: CASSFGTVAMEQYF.

The gene calls are TRBV5-4 and TRBJ2-7, with TRBD1 as a possible D gene (6 bases). Germline V lookup: CDR1 SGHNT, CDR2 YYREEE (reference sequence). Trimming shortened V by 4 bases and J by 2 bases, and 16 bases separated the two germline ends. The CDR3 is 15 amino acids. The CDR3 sequence: CASSPAGTSTYEQYF. CDR3 DNA sequence: TGTGCCAGCAGCCCCGCCGGGACAAGTACCTACGAGCAGTACTTC.

This clone was counted between two and nine times. V gene TRBV6-5 combines with J gene TRBJ1-2, with TRBD1 matching over 7 bases. The germline CDR1 and CDR2 sequences are MNHEY and SVGAGI. CDR3 length: 13 residues. V gave up 5 bases and J gave up 7 bases; unmatched junction bases: 7. CDR3 nucleotide sequence: TGTGCCAGCAGTCCGACAGGGAGAGGTGGCTACACCTTC. It is translated as CASSPTGRGGYTF.

Written as DNA, the CDR3 is TGTGCCAGCTCACAGGGGGCTGCGAATCAGCCCCAGCATTTT. Residues: CASSQGAANQPQHF. The chain has TRBV18 and TRBJ1-5; 7 positions match TRBD1. Germline-derived CDR1 and CDR2 are KGHSH and LQKENI. The V gene end was trimmed by 4 bases and the J gene end by 4 bases; junction bases not matched to a gene: 4. The CDR3 extends over 14 amino acids.

The chain has TRBV6-5 and TRBJ1-5; D is undetermined. The CDR3 is 11 residues long. From germline, CDR1 is MNHEY and CDR2 SVGAGI. Trimming pared 6 bases from V and 6 bases from J, leaving 6 bases between. The CDR3 nucleotides are TGTGCCAGCAGCTTTAGTCAGCCCCAGCATTTT. This encodes CASSFSQPQHF.

The CDR3 DNA sequence: TGTGCCAGCAGCCAGGGGCCCATAAATCAAGAGCAGTTCTTC. It specifies CASSQGPINQEQFF. The gene calls are TRBV7-9 and TRBJ2-1; possible D gene TRBD1, 6 bases. The CDR3 runs to 14 residues. V shed 5 bases and J shed 10 bases, with 18 bases lying between them. Germline V lookup: CDR1 SEHNR, CDR2 FQNEAQ (reference sequence). The full variable domain, its missing parts supplied by reference TRBV7-9 and TRBJ2-1, is DTGVSQNPRHKITKRGQNVTFRCDPISEHNRLYWYRQTLGQGPEFLTYFQNEAQLEKSRLLSDRFSAERPKGSFSTLEIQRTEQGDSAMYLCASSQGPINQEQFFGPGTRLTVL.

The V and J genes are TRBV7-6 and TRBJ2-2; tentatively, D is TRBD1 (5 bases). Germline-derived CDR1 and CDR2 are SGHVS and FNYEAQ. The V gene lost 6 bases and the J gene lost 7 bases, with 18 bases spanning the gap. The CDR3 extends over 15 amino acids. The CDR3, as DNA: TGTGCCAGCAGACCCGAGCCAGGGTCGGGCGGGGAGCTGTTTTTT. Residues: CASRPEPGSGGELFF. Looking up the rest from reference TRBV7-6 and TRBJ2-2 gives the full variable domain: GAGVSQSPRYKVTKRGQDVALRCDPISGHVSLYWYRQALGQGPEFLTYFNYEAQQDKSGLPNDRFSAERPEGSISTLTIQRTEQRDSAMYRCASRPEPGSGGELFFGEGSRLTVL.

The J gene is TRBJ1-1, the V gene TRBV5-4, with D tentatively TRBD1 (6 bases). CDR3 length: 14 amino acids. Germline CDR1 and CDR2: SGHNT and YYREEE (reference sequence). Trimming cost V 4 bases and J 1 base, with 11 bases left between them. The CDR3 is CASSGMTGNTEAFF. DNA for the CDR3: TGTGCCAGCAGCGGTATGACAGGGAACACTGAAGCTTTCTTT.

The chain links TRBV6-1 to TRBJ1-2; 8 nucleotides match TRBD1. CDR1 is MNHNS, CDR2 SASEGT, per germline. This CDR3 is built from 15 residues. The J segment lost 7 bases and the V segment lost 1 base, leaving 8 bases of the junction unmatched. CDR3 protein: CASSEGSRGPSGYTF. As DNA, the CDR3 is TGTGCCAGCAGTGAAGGGAGCAGGGGGCCTTCTGGCTACACCTTC.

The chain uses TRBV9 and TRBJ2-2; possibly TRBD1 for D (6 bases). CDR3 size: 15 residues. CDR1 SGDLS and CDR2 YYNGEE come from the germline V gene. V lost 2 bases to trimming and J lost 4 bases, with 12 bases between them. The CDR3 coding sequence is TGTGCCAGCAGCGTCACAGGGAAGGCCACCGGGGAGCTGTTTTTT. This gives the protein CASSVTGKATGELFF.

This clone was counted only a few times. This chain links TRBV27 with TRBJ2-7; TRBD1 matches at 10 bases. J was trimmed by 4 bases and V by 0 bases; bases with no gene match: 6. Germline assignment: CDR1 MNHEY and CDR2 SMNVEV (reference sequence). The CDR3 is made up of 16 amino acids. The DNA of the CDR3 is TGTGCCAGCAGTTTATCCGGGGGACAGGGGAATTACGAGCAGTACTTC. This encodes CASSLSGGQGNYEQYF.

This clone was found a few times. The chain recombines TRBV6-1 with TRBJ2-3; D gene uncertain. The CDR3 extends over 18 amino acids. V lost 0 bases and J 0 bases, leaving 16 bases between the germline ends. Per germline, CDR1 MNHNS and CDR2 SASEGT. CDR3 DNA: TGTGCCAGCAGTGAAGCCTCGTCAGGATTTTGGAGCACAGATACGCAGTATTTT. It encodes CASSEASSGFWSTDTQYF.